The TCR beta chain described here comes from a study of radiotherapy plus CTLA-4 blockade in lung cancer. Whole-study results and caveats: Subsequent to radiotherapy plus ipilimumab, tumor-derived TCR clones underwent expansion in blood.

CTLA-4 blockade with ipilimumab, together with focal radiation, was given to patients with chemo-refractory metastatic non-small-cell lung cancer. Sequenced by immunoSEQ multiplex PCR; TCRdb stores in-frame clones only, minus some. The repertoire holds about 60,000 clones, with around 86% as singletons. The sample holds a few counts of this clone. Its target is unknown. Trimming left V 2 bases short and J 7 bases short, with 15 bases between. This CDR3 comprises 14 residues. Germline values: CDR1 ENHRY, CDR2 SYGVKD. Specimen: peripheral blood, collected from a patient treated with radiotherapy plus ipilimumab. The chain has TRBV10-3 and TRBJ2-7; D is uncertain. The clonotype was recovered from a human donor with non-small cell lung cancer who had a partial response to radiotherapy plus ipilimumab. CDR3 DNA: TGTGCCATCAGTGAGCCCACCGCTAAATTAGAGCAGTACTTC. It yields the protein CAISEPTAKLEQYF.